This T cell receptor (beta chain) was captured by sequencing in a study of tumor and adjacent non-tumor tissue in lung cancer. Three rounds of nested PCR, following a modified ARM-PCR protocol, produced the TCRbeta library. From the multiplex PCR reads, TCRdb called clonotypes with MiXCR, one entry per CDR3 protein. The table has some 84,000 distinct CDR3 sequences, 61% seen once. The template was RNA from unsorted bulk tissue. As regards this clonotype: At one of its ends the junction is not consistent with the germline gene, which may arise from a read error.

This receptor was obtained from a man aged 65 to 79 with non-small cell lung cancer. The sample consisted of lung tumor tissue.

The CDR3 DNA follows: TGTGCCAACAGTCCTACCAGCGGTAGGGAGAACAATGAGCAGTTCTTC. Its translation: CANSPTSGRENNEQFF. The V and J genes are TRBV10-3 and TRBJ2-1; the D gene is possibly TRBD2 (5 bases). The CDR3 is made up of 16 amino acids. Germline CDR1 ENHRY, CDR2 SYGVKD.